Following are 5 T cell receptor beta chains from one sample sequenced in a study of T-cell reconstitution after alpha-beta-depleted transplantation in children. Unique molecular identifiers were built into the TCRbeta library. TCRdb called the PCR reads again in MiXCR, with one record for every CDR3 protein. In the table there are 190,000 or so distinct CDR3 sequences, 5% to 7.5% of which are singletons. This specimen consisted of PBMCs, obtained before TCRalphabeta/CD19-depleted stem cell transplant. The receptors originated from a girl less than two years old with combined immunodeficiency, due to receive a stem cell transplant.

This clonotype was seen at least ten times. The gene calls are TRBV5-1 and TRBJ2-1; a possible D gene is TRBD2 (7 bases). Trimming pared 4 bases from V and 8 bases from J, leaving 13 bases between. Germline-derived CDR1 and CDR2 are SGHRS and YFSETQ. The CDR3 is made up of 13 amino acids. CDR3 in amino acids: CASSGGAGDEQFF. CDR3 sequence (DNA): TGCGCCAGCAGCGGGGGGGCAGGGGATGAGCAGTTCTTC.

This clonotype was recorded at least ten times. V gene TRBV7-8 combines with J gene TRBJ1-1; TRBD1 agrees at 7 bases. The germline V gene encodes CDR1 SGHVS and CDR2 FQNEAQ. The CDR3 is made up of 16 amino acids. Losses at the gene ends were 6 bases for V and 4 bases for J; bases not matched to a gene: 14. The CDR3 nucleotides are TGTGCCAGCAGTACTAAGGGACAGTGGGAGTTCACTGAAGCTTTCTTT. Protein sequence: CASSTKGQWEFTEAFF.

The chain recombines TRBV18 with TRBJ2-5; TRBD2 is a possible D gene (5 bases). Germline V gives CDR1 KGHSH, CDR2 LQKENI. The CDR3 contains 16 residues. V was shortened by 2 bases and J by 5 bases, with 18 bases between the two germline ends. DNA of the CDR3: TGTGCCAGCTCACCAATCGAGACTACCCTGGGGGAGACCCAGTACTTC. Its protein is CASSPIETTLGETQYF.

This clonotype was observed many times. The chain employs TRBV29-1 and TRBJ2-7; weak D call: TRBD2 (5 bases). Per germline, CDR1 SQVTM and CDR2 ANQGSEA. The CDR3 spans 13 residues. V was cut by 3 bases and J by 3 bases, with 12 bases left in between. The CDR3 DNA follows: TGCAGCGTTGATGACAACACTAGCTACGAGCAGTACTTC. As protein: CSVDDNTSYEQYF.

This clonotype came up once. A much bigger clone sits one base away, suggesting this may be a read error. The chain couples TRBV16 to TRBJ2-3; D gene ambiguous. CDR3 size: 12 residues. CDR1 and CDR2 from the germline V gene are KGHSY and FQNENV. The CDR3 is CVSSLLRNTQYF. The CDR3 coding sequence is TGTGTCAGCAGCCTCCTAAGAAATACGCAGTATTTT. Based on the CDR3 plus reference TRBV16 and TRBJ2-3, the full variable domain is GEEVAQTPKHLVRGEGQKAKLYCAPIKGHSYVFWYQQVLKNEFKFLISFQNENVFDETGMPKERFSAKCLPNSPCSLEIQATKLEDSAVYFCVSSLLRNTQYFGPGTRLTVL.